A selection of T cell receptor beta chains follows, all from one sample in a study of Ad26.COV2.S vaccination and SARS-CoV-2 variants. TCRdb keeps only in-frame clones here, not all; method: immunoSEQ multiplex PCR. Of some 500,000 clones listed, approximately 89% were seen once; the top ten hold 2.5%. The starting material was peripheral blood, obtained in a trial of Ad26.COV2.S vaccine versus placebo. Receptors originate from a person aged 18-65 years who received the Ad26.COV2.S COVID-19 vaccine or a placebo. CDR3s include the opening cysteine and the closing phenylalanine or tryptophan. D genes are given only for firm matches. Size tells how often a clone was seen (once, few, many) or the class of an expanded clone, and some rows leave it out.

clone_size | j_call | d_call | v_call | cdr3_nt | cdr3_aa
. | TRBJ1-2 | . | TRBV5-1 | TGCGCCAGCAGCTTGGATGTGAGCCACGCGCAGACCCATGGCTACACCTTC | CASSLDVSHAQTHGYTF
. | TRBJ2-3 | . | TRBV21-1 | TGTGCCAGCAGCCCTTTAAGTGGAGCTAGCACAGATACGCAGTATTTT | CASSPLSGASTDTQYF
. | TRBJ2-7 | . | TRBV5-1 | TGCGCCAGCAGCTTGGTTGGCGCCCATGAGCAGTACTTC | CASSLVGAHEQYF
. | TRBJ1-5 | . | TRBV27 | TGTGCCAGCAGTCCGACAGGTCGTAGCAATCAGCCCCAGCATTTT | CASSPTGRSNQPQHF
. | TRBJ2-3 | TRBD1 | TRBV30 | TGTGCCTGGAGTGTCACCAAAACAGGGGCGAGCACAGATACGCAGTATTTT | CAWSVTKTGASTDTQYF
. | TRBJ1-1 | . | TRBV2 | TGTGCCAGCAGTGTTCTCCGCTATCCCAACACTGAAGCTTTCTTT | CASSVLRYPNTEAFF
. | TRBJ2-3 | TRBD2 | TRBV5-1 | TGCGCCAGCAGCTTGGCAGGGACTAGCGGGGCTTACGACACAGATACGCAGTATTTT | CASSLAGTSGAYDTDTQYF
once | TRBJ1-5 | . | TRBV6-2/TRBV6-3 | TGTGCCAGCAGTTGGTCCGACAGGTATAGCAATCAGCCCCAGCATTTT | CASSWSDRYSNQPQHF
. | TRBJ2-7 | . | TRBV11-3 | TGTGCCAGCAGTCCCGGGGGAGACTATTACGAGCAGTACTTC | CASSPGGDYYEQYF
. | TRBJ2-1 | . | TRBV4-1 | TGCGCCAGCAGCCTGAAATCAGCGTACAATGAGCAGTTCTTC | CASSLKSAYNEQFF
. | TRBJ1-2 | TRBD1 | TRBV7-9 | TGTGCCAGCAGCTTATGGGCAGGGGGGTTTGATATTGGTGGCTACACCTTC | CASSLWAGGFDIGGYTF
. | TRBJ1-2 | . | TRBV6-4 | TGTGCCAGCAGTGAGGGCAGGGGTACAGGCTACACCTTC | CASSEGRGTGYTF
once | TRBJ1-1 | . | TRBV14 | TGTGCCAGCAGCCCCGTGGACAAATCGATGAACACTGAAGCTTTCTTT | CASSPVDKSMNTEAFF
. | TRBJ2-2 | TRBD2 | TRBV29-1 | TGCAGCGTAGACAGCGGGGGAGAGAACACCGGGGAGCTGTTTTTT | CSVDSGGENTGELFF
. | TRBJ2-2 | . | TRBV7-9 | TGTGCCAGCAGCTTAGCGGAGGGAACCGGGGAGCTGTTTTTT | CASSLAEGTGELFF
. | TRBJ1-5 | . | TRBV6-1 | TGTGCCAGCAGTGCCAGGGACTGGGTATGGACCCGAAATCAGCCCCAGCATTTT | CASSARDWVWTRNQPQHF
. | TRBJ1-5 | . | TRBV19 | TGTGCCAGTAGTATAACGGGCCTGGATAGCAATCAGCCCCAGCATTTT | CASSITGLDSNQPQHF
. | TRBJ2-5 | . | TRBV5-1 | TGCGCCAGCAGCTTGGGAACAGATCAAGAGACCCAGTACTTC | CASSLGTDQETQYF
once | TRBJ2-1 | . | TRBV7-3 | TGTGCCAGCAGCTTGGACTCGAATTCTTACAATGAGCAGTTCTTC | CASSLDSNSYNEQFF
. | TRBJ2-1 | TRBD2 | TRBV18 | TGTGCCAGCTCGTATGGCGCGCCGGGGGGGCATCGTGAGCAGTTCTTC | CASSYGAPGGHREQFF
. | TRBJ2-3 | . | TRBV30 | TGTGCCTGGTCTCGGCCGGGGAACTTTCTCACAGATACGCAGTATTTT | CAWSRPGNFLTDTQYF
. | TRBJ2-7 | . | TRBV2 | TGTGCCAGCAGCAGACTAGATCCCTATAACGAGCAGTACTTC | CASSRLDPYNEQYF
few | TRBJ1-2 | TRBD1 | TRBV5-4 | TGTGCCAGCAGCCCTGGTGGGACAGGGGCGGAATATGGCTACACCTTC | CASSPGGTGAEYGYTF
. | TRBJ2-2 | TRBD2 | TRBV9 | TGTGCCAGCAGCGTAGGGACTAGCGGCTACACCGGGGAGCTGTTTTTT | CASSVGTSGYTGELFF
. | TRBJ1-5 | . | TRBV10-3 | TGTGCCATCAGTGAGTCACCGGGGGTATCGAAGCCCCAGCATTTT | CAISESPGVSKPQHF
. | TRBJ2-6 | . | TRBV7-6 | TGTGCCAGCAGCCCGATACAGTGGGCCAACGTCCTGACTTTC | CASSPIQWANVLTF